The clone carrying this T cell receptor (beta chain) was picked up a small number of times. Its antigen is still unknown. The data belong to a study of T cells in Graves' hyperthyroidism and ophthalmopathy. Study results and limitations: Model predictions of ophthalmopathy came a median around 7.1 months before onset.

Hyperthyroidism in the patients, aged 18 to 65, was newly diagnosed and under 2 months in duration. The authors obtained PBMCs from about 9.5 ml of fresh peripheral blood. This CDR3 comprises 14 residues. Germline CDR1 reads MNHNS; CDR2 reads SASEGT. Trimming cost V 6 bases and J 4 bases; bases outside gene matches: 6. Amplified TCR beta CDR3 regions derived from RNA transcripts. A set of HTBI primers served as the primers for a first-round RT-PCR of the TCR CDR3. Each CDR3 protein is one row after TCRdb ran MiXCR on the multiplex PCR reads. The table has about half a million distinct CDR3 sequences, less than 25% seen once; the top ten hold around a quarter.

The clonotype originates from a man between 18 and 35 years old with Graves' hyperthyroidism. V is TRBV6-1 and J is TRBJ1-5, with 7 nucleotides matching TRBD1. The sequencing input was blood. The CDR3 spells CASRTGNPNQPQHF. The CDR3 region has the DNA TGTGCCAGCAGGACAGGGAACCCAAATCAGCCCCAGCATTTT.